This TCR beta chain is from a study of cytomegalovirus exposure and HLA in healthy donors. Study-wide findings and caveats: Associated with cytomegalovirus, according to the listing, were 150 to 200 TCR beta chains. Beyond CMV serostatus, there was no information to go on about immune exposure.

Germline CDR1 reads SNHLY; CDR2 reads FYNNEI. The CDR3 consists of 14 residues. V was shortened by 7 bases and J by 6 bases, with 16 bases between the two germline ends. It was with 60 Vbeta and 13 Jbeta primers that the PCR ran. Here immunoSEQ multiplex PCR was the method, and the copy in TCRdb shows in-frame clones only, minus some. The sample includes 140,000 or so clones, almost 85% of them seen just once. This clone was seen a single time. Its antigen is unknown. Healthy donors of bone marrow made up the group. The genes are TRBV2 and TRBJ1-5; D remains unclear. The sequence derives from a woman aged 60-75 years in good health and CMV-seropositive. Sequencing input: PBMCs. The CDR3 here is CASMFGGRGQPQHF. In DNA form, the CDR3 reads TGTGCCAGCATGTTCGGAGGGCGCGGTCAGCCCCAGCATTTT.